Sequencing of this TCR beta chain was carried out in a study of shared clonotypes between healthy human individuals. Study-wide findings and caveats: It was the non-shared clonotypes that had lower generation probabilities than clonotypes shared by all four donors.

Germline-derived CDR1 and CDR2 are SGHNT and YYREEE (reference sequence). The length of the CDR3 is 13 residues. Trimming cost V 2 bases and J 2 bases, with 8 bases left between them. Regarding this clone: The antigen remains unidentified. A read error is possible here, since a much larger clone lies one base away. Other DNA sequences in this sample translate to the same CDR3.

Genomic DNA per cell subset filled all wells of several immunoSEQ plates. This table comes from immunoSEQ multiplex PCR, and its TCRdb copy is limited to in-frame clones, with some not included. The data show about 1 million clones, 70% to 80% seen once. This sequence originates from a man younger than 35 in good health. This sequence joins TRBV5-4 and TRBJ2-7, with a tentative D call TRBD1 (6 bases). The sequenced material came from memory CD4+ T cells sorted from blood. As for subset: CD45RA-negative fraction. CDR3 amino acids: CASSLDRPYEQYF. CDR3 in DNA: TGTGCCAGCAGCTTAGACAGGCCCTACGAGCAGTACTTC. Using reference TRBV5-4 and TRBJ2-7 for the parts outside the CDR3, the full variable domain is ETGVTQSPTHLIKTRGQQVTLRCSSQSGHNTVSWYQQALGQGPQFIFQYYREEENGRGNFPPRFSGLQFPNYSSELNVNALELDDSALYLCASSLDRPYEQYFGPGTRLTVT.